This entry lists 27 T cell receptor beta chains sequenced from one sample in a study of blood T cell repertoires in COVID-19. Here immunoSEQ multiplex PCR was the method, and the copy in TCRdb shows in-frame clones only, minus some. Among approximately 6,600 clones listed, approximately 92% were seen once. Input material: peripheral blood. The receptor source for this set is a man older than 75 with active COVID-19.

The chain is built from TRBV11-2 and TRBJ1-3; a weak D match, TRBD1 (6 bases). This CDR3 is built from 19 residues. V was pared by 4 bases and J by 0 bases, with 22 bases between. From germline, CDR1 is SGHAT and CDR2 FQNNGV. The CDR3 DNA sequence: TGTGCCAGCAGCTCACGAATCAGGACAGCACGACACTCTGGAAACACCATATATTTT. This translates into CASSSRIRTARHSGNTIYF.

CDR3 nucleotides: TGTGCCAGCAGGGCTAGCGGGGGGTTCTACGAGCAGTACTTC. Protein product: CASRASGGFYEQYF. The chain recombines TRBV7-9 with TRBJ2-7, with 11 nucleotides matching TRBD2. In germline, CDR1 is SEHNR, CDR2 FQNEAQ (reference sequence). Losses at the gene ends were 6 bases for V and 3 bases for J; bases not matched to a gene: 4. This CDR3 spans 14 amino acids.

V gene TRBV3-1 (or the pseudogene TRBV3-2) combines with J gene TRBJ2-1; possibly TRBD2 for D (5 bases). CDR3 size: 14 residues. V dropped 2 bases and J dropped 10 bases, with 15 bases sitting between them. Germline CDR1 LGHDT, CDR2 YNNKEL (reference sequence). For the CDR3, the DNA is TGTGCCAGCAGCCAAATCCGGACTCGCCTCGAGCAGTTCTTC. Protein sequence: CASSQIRTRLEQFF.

The chain combines TRBV24-1 with TRBJ2-3, with D tentatively TRBD2 (6 bases). CDR1 is KGHDR, CDR2 SFDVKD, per germline. Trimming stripped 5 bases from V and 2 bases from J, with 7 bases between. CDR3 length: 13 amino acids. As DNA, the CDR3 is TGTGCCACCAGTGGGACTACCACAGATACGCAGTATTTT. Protein sequence: CATSGTTTDTQYF.

J is TRBJ1-4 and V is TRBV14; maybe TRBD1 (6 bases). CDR3 length: 15 amino acids. The germline CDR1 and CDR2 sequences are SGHDN and FVKESK. The V gene lost 1 base and the J gene lost 7 bases, with 13 bases spanning the gap. The CDR3 reads CASSQAAGAGEKLFF. CDR3 DNA sequence: TGTGCCAGCAGCCAAGCTGCGGGGGCGGGTGAAAAACTGTTTTTT.

This clone was counted a single time. The rearrangement uses TRBV4-3 and TRBJ2-2, with 9 positions matching TRBD2. Germline V gene lookup returns CDR1 LGHNA and CDR2 YSLEER. V shed 5 bases, J shed 7 bases, and the junction held 11 bases outside the gene matches. The CDR3 contains 16 residues. As DNA, the CDR3 is TGCGCCAGCAGCTCTAGACTAGCGGCCTTACGCGGGGAGCTGTTTTTT. Amino acids: CASSSRLAALRGELFF.

The V gene is TRBV7-8, the J gene TRBJ2-2; 12 bases align to TRBD2. The CDR3 loop spans 19 amino acids. V was clipped by 0 bases and J by 3 bases; unmatched bases: 8. Germline-derived CDR1 and CDR2 are SGHVS and FQNEAQ. DNA of the CDR3: TGTGCCAGCAGCTTAGCACGACTAGCGGGAGTGTTGCACACCGGGGAGCTGTTTTTT. Protein: CASSLARLAGVLHTGELFF.

The rearrangement joins TRBV29-1 to TRBJ2-7, with D possibly being TRBD1 (5 bases). The V gene lost 0 bases and the J gene lost 1 base, with 13 bases spanning the gap. The CDR3 spans 15 residues. In germline, CDR1 is SQVTM, CDR2 ANQGSEA. CDR3 nucleotide sequence: TGCAGCGTTGAAGAGATGGCAGGGCCGTCCTACGAGCAGTACTTC. Encoded protein: CSVEEMAGPSYEQYF.

The V and J genes are TRBV5-1 and TRBJ2-2; a possible D gene is TRBD1 (6 bases). The germline V gene encodes CDR1 SGHRS and CDR2 YFSETQ. CDR3 length: 15 amino acids. Trimming removed 0 bases from V and 5 bases from J, with 11 bases in between. The CDR3 coding sequence is TGCGCCAGCAGCTTGGACAGGGCATCAACCGGGGAGCTGTTTTTT. Its translation: CASSLDRASTGELFF.

The chain carries TRBV30 and TRBJ2-5; D is perhaps TRBD2 (7 bases). The germline V gene has CDR1 GTSNPN and CDR2 SVGIG (reference sequence). The CDR3 is 15 amino acids. With 1 base removed from V and 1 base from J, the gap between germline ends came to 13 bases. CDR3 loop: CAWSGGRGFQETQYF. The DNA for the CDR3 is TGTGCCTGGAGTGGGGGGAGGGGGTTCCAAGAGACCCAGTACTTC.

The chain uses TRBV7-9 and TRBJ2-3, with TRBD2 matching 8 bases. The CDR3 contains 15 residues. V lost 0 bases, J lost 3 bases, and 2 bases stayed unmatched. The germline V gene encodes CDR1 SEHNR and CDR2 FQNEAQ (reference sequence). The CDR3 region is CASSLAAGGTDTQYF. The CDR3 DNA reads as TGTGCCAGCAGCTTAGCGGCGGGAGGAACAGATACGCAGTATTTT.

The chain recombines TRBV27 with TRBJ2-3, with TRBD2 identical over 8 bases. Germline trimming cut 6 bases from V and 7 bases from J; bases unmatched to any gene: 9. The CDR3 is 14 amino acids. Germline-derived CDR1 and CDR2 are MNHEY and SMNVEV (reference sequence). The CDR3 spells CASSNGLAPNTQYF. CDR3 in DNA: TGTGCCAGCAGCAACGGACTAGCCCCTAATACGCAGTATTTT.

The CDR3 region is CASSPSSAYEQFF. The CDR3 DNA reads as TGCGCCAGCAGCCCGTCTAGCGCCTATGAGCAGTTCTTC. V gene TRBV4-1 combines with J gene TRBJ2-1, with D tentatively TRBD2 (6 bases). CDR3 length: 13 residues. Trimming shortened V by 4 bases and J by 8 bases, and 12 bases separated the two germline ends. Germline V gives CDR1 MGHRA, CDR2 YSYEKL.

This clone is a singleton in its sample. The chain carries TRBV4-2 and TRBJ2-7, with 9 bases lining up with TRBD2. The germline V gene encodes CDR1 LGHNA and CDR2 YNFKEQ. This CDR3 region has 15 residues. V was clipped by 3 bases and J by 6 bases; unmatched bases: 9. The CDR3 spells CASSQRREGPVEQYF. The CDR3 DNA is TGTGCCAGCAGCCAGAGGCGGGAGGGCCCTGTCGAGCAGTACTTC.

This chain connects TRBV27 to TRBJ2-1; D unresolved. CDR3 length: 16 residues. The V gene's germline CDR1 is MNHEY and CDR2 SMNVEV (reference sequence). V was clipped by 5 bases and J by 0 bases, with 14 bases between them. The CDR3 is CASSPRHPSSYNEQFF. CDR3 DNA sequence: TGTGCCAGCAGTCCCCGTCACCCGAGCTCCTACAATGAGCAGTTCTTC.

This CDR3 reads CASSPGGGTQYF. Here the CDR3 DNA reads TGTGCCAGCAGCCCCGGGGGGGGTACGCAGTATTTT. The chain employs TRBV5-4 and TRBJ2-3; 8 bases line up with TRBD2. This CDR3 comprises 12 residues. With V trimmed by 4 bases and J by 8 bases, 3 bases remained unmatched. CDR1 is SGHNT, CDR2 YYREEE, per germline (reference sequence).

This rearrangement joins TRBV2 to TRBJ1-2, with D unresolved. Germline V gene lookup returns CDR1 SNHLY and CDR2 FYNNEI. Trimming took 6 bases from V and 6 from J, leaving 11 bases between them. This CDR3 is built from 12 residues. The CDR3 DNA reads as TGTGCCAGCAGATTTGACCAGGATGGCTACACCTTC. Amino acids: CASRFDQDGYTF.

The CDR3 region has the DNA TGTGCCAGCAGTTCCTCCGGGACAGGGGTTACACCCCTCCACTTT. It encodes CASSSSGTGVTPLHF. The chain links TRBV28 to TRBJ1-6, with 10 bases aligning to TRBD1. Germline values: CDR1 MDHEN, CDR2 SYDVKM. The V gene end was trimmed by 4 bases and the J gene end by 11 bases; junction bases not matched to a gene: 8. This CDR3 contains 15 residues. Together with reference TRBV28 and TRBJ1-6, the CDR3 gives the full variable domain: DVKVTQSSRYLVKRTGEKVFLECVQDMDHENMFWYRQDPGLGLRLIYFSYDVKMKEKGDIPEGYSVSREKKERFSLILESASTNQTSMYLCASSSSGTGVTPLHFGNGTRLTVT.

The V gene is TRBV30, the J gene TRBJ2-2; D is uncertain. Germline V gene sequence: CDR1 GTSNPN, CDR2 SVGIG (reference sequence). Deletions cut 1 base from V and 1 base from J, with 7 bases between. CDR3 size: 14 residues. The CDR3 sequence: CAWSETRNTGELFF. CDR3 sequence (DNA): TGTGCCTGGAGTGAGACACGGAACACCGGGGAGCTGTTTTTT.

Judged by abundance, this clone is medium-sized (0.01 to 0.1%). The chain is built from TRBV18 and TRBJ1-2; 7 bases match TRBD1. Germline CDR1 KGHSH, CDR2 LQKENI. This CDR3 comprises 14 residues. J was trimmed by 7 bases and V by 5 bases; bases with no gene match: 10. The CDR3 loop reads CASSTGDRAVGYTF. The CDR3 coding sequence is TGTGCCAGCTCAACGGGTGACAGGGCGGTTGGCTACACCTTC.

The chain couples TRBV19 to TRBJ1-5; a possible D gene is TRBD1 (6 bases). This CDR3 contains 16 residues. Deletions cut 3 bases from V and 4 bases from J, with 16 bases between. CDR1 is LNHDA, CDR2 SQIVND, per germline (reference sequence). CDR3 DNA: TGTGCCAGTAGTATTGTTTGGACAGCAGATAATCAGCCCCAGCATTTT. This codes for CASSIVWTADNQPQHF.

V and J are TRBV6-5 and TRBJ2-7, with 8 bases that match TRBD2. The junction had 8 bases not matched to a gene; V was cut back by 6 bases and J by 4 bases. The CDR3 totals 14 residues. Germline-derived CDR1 and CDR2 are MNHEY and SVGAGI. CDR3 amino acids: CASRKSGSGYEQYF. CDR3 coding DNA: TGTGCCAGCAGGAAAAGCGGGAGCGGGTACGAGCAGTACTTC.

The chain is built from TRBV28 and TRBJ1-5, with D tentatively TRBD1 (5 bases). V gave up 3 bases and J gave up 7 bases, with 13 bases separating them. Germline V CDR1 and CDR2: MDHEN, SYDVKM. This CDR3 contains 14 residues. CDR3 amino acids: CASSFRRGNQPQHF. CDR3 in DNA: TGTGCCAGCAGTTTTAGACGGGGGAACCAGCCCCAGCATTTT.

The chain has TRBV2 and TRBJ2-5; 10 nucleotides agree with TRBD1. The V gene end was trimmed by 0 bases and the J gene end by 7 bases; junction bases not matched to a gene: 8. CDR3 length equals 16 residues. CDR1 and CDR2 from the germline V gene are SNHLY and FYNNEI. In DNA form, the CDR3 reads TGTGCCAGCAGTGAAGCGATCCTACGGGACAGGGGGACCCAGTACTTC. Its protein product is CASSEAILRDRGTQYF.

The rearrangement joins TRBV2 to TRBJ2-2; maybe TRBD2 (6 bases). V lost 1 base and J 0 bases, leaving 15 bases between the germline ends. Germline values: CDR1 SNHLY, CDR2 FYNNEI. CDR3 size: 18 residues. The CDR3 nucleotides are TGTGCCAGCAGTGAAGAGAGGGCGGGGAGAGCGAACACCGGGGAGCTGTTTTTT. It is translated as CASSEERAGRANTGELFF.

A word on this clone: The junction does not match germline at one end; this may be a read error. Other DNA sequences in the sample encode the same CDR3. The chain carries TRBV28 and TRBJ2-7; 9 bases are shared with TRBD1. Germline V gene lookup returns CDR1 MDHEN and CDR2 SYDVKM. CDR3 size: 15 residues. Here the CDR3 reads CASSDPGTGIYEQYF. CDR3 nucleotides: TGTGCTAGCAGTGATCCCGGGACAGGGATTTACGAGCAGTACTTC.

The chain uses TRBV20-1 and TRBJ2-2, with TRBD1 as a possible D gene (5 bases). V was pared by 3 bases and J by 2 bases, with 13 bases between. This CDR3 comprises 15 residues. Germline lookup yields CDR1 DFQATT and CDR2 SNEGSKA (reference sequence). DNA of the CDR3: TGCAGTGCTAGTCAGGACATGAGAAACACCGGGGAGCTGTTTTTT. Protein: CSASQDMRNTGELFF.